The 6 T cell receptor beta chains below come from one sample, sequenced in a study of T cell repertoires in cytomegalovirus infection. In TCRdb, the reads were re-called with MiXCR into one record per CDR3 protein. The table records roughly 180,000 distinct CDR3 sequences, 20% to 25% of them present only once. Antigens of these TCRs are unknown. Source: CD8+ T cells from cultured PBMCs, taken from culture after CMV antigen stimulation. The receptors shown here come from a human donor in good health (CMV status not recorded). Some clones in this sample may be carry-over from other donors' samples.

This clonotype was detected a few times. J is TRBJ2-1 and V is TRBV12-3 or TRBV12-4; D may be TRBD1 or TRBD2 (5 bases each). The V and J ends lost 6 bases and 6 bases respectively, with 12 bases between them. The CDR3 loop spans 13 amino acids. Written as DNA, the CDR3 is TGTGCCAGCAGCGGGACCCTGGGCAATGAGCAGTTCTTC. This encodes CASSGTLGNEQFF.

V usage is TRBV6-2 or TRBV6-3 and J usage is TRBJ2-7; TRBD1 agrees at 9 bases. The germline V gene encodes CDR1 MNHEY and CDR2 SVGEGT. The CDR3 spans 17 residues. V lost 1 base to trimming and J lost 3 bases; unmatched junction nucleotides: 10. The CDR3 sequence: CASSYLIPGQGDYEQYF. DNA of the CDR3: TGTGCCAGCAGTTACTTGATCCCGGGACAGGGCGACTACGAGCAGTACTTC.

The chain uses TRBV11-2 and TRBJ2-7; the match to TRBD1 covers 9 bases. The V segment lost 5 bases and the J segment 4 bases; nucleotides outside the gene matches: 15. The CDR3 covers 17 residues. Germline CDR1 reads SGHAT; CDR2 reads FQNNGV. The DNA for the CDR3 is TGTGCCAGCAGCCCTCAATCTAGATACGACAGGGGGTACGAGCAGTACTTC. Translation: CASSPQSRYDRGYEQYF.

This clonotype was recorded a few times. V and J are TRBV6-2 or TRBV6-3 and TRBJ2-1; a weak D match, TRBD2 (5 bases). Trimming left V 1 base short and J 6 bases short, with 16 bases between. CDR1 is MNHEY, CDR2 SVGEGT, per germline. The CDR3 is made up of 16 amino acids. CDR3 sequence reads: CASSYLTTSGRNEQFF. Here the CDR3 DNA reads TGTGCCAGCAGTTACTTGACTACTTCCGGGCGCAATGAGCAGTTCTTC.

J is TRBJ1-2 and V is TRBV20-1, with no clear D. The V gene's germline CDR1 is DFQATT and CDR2 SNEGSKA (reference sequence). The CDR3 length is 13 residues. V was pared by 4 bases and J by 6 bases, with 15 bases between. The CDR3: CSAKEPPTDGYTF. In DNA form, the CDR3 reads TGCAGTGCTAAGGAACCCCCAACGGATGGCTACACCTTC.

A few counts support this clonotype. This chain uses TRBV13 with TRBJ2-3, with D unresolved. The germline gives CDR1 PRHDT, CDR2 FYEKMQ (reference sequence). V lost 3 bases to trimming and J lost 4 bases, with 11 bases between them. CDR3 length equals 14 residues. The CDR3 DNA follows: TGTGCCAGCAGCTTGTCTAGAGTCTCAGATACGCAGTATTTT. Encoded protein: CASSLSRVSDTQYF. The variable domain in full, with the rest retrieved from reference TRBV13 and TRBJ2-3, is AAGVIQSPRHLIKEKRETATLKCYPIPRHDTVYWYQQGPGQDPQFLISFYEKMQSDKGSIPDRFSAQQFSDYHSELNMSSLELGDSALYFCASSLSRVSDTQYFGPGTRLTVL.